These T cell receptor beta chains were read from a single sample in a study of T cell changes during pregnancy in multiple sclerosis. TCRdb keeps only in-frame clones here, not all; method: immunoSEQ multiplex PCR. The repertoire holds more than 25,000 clones, with 91% as singletons. The sample here was CD8+ T cells from peripheral blood mononuclear cells, taken in the second trimester of pregnancy. Receptors were obtained from a female donor in good health, enrolled as a control in a pregnancy study. The conserved cysteine and the conserved F or W are not part of the CDR3 here.

>TRBJ2-1|TRBV7-7|11
ASSPLVGNEQF
>TRBJ2-2|TRBV19|12
ASSPGQATGELF
>TRBJ1-3|TRBV9|13
ASSVGEFSGNTIY
>TRBJ1-6|TRBV6-5|13
ASSYTDRGNSPLH
>TRBJ1-2|TRBV15|14
ATSRPGTGALGGYT
>TRBJ2-1|TRBV20-1|9
SAYESHEQF
>TRBJ1-3|TRBV4-3|13
ASSQDPGQGNTIY
>TRBJ1-6|TRBV4-3|13
ASRLDPGQNSPLH
>TRBJ2-3|TRBV6-1|13
ASRELSGVTDTQY
>TRBJ2-2|TRBV5-6|17
ASSSFRLGAGENTGELF
>TRBJ2-7|TRBV7-9|13
ASSLTGFPFYEQY
>TRBJ1-6|TRBV6-1|17
ASSEIGRYAGSYNSPLH
>TRBJ1-1|TRBV15|13
ATSAGTGAGTEAF
>TRBJ2-1|TRBV7-2|14
ASSLGLVGGASEQF
>TRBJ2-7|TRBV29-1|11
SIRQGSSYEQY
>TRBJ1-4|TRBV19|18
ASSPPVREREWKEAEKLF
>TRBJ1-2|TRBV7-9|11
ASSAGTGDGYT
>TRBJ2-1|TRBV7-6|13
ASSLSGVSYNEQF
>TRBJ2-5|TRBV7-8|14
ASSLLGLQDQETQY